Given below is one TCR beta chain in context. Antigen specificity is unknown. The ends were cut back, 6 bases at V and 9 bases at J, with 12 bases in the middle. Germline lookup yields CDR1 MNHEY and CDR2 SVGAGI. The CDR3 is made up of 12 amino acids. The data derive from a study of T cell responses to AZD1222 COVID-19 vaccine. Study-wide results and caveats: Spike regions recognized by vaccine-associated CD4 TCRs spanned the protein, led by 160-218 and 743-854.

Data came from immunoSEQ multiplex PCR; TCRdb stores just in-frame clones and leaves some out. This table holds roughly 150,000 clones, just over 90% found once. Combined were second doses at about 4 or about 12 weeks. This specimen consisted of peripheral blood, obtained 28 days after the second AZD1222 dose. The chain carries TRBV6-5 and TRBJ2-1; possibly TRBD2 for D (5 bases). This receptor was taken from an adult who received the AZD1222 COVID-19 vaccine. CDR3: CASSVLGAEQFF. CDR3 nucleotide sequence: TGTGCCAGCAGCGTACTAGGAGCTGAGCAGTTCTTC.